This TCR beta chain comes out of a study of blood T cell repertoires in COVID-19. Study in general: Donors in the United States, Italy and Spain gave samples during acute or convalescent COVID-19. Sources were T cells, B-cell-depleted T cells, or PBMCs; the material itself was cDNA or gDNA.

This clone appeared once. As originally analysed: Nucleated cell counts were estimated from reference gene primer amplification. The assay was immunoSEQ multiplex PCR, and TCRdb's table has in-frame clones only and misses some. V, J and clone size were drawn from that table, and D and trimming were deduced from the DNA. The sample lists 30,000 to 40,000 clones, approximately 85% seen once, with 44% in the top ten. The CDR3 runs 18 residues. The germline gives CDR1 SGDLS, CDR2 YYNGEE. V was trimmed by 0 bases and J by 1 base, leaving 17 bases between them. This chain uses TRBV9 with TRBJ1-3; D may be TRBD1 (5 bases). This TCR derives from a man in his sixties with active or convalescent COVID-19. Sequencing input: peripheral blood. The CDR3 here is CASSVEAGGRRSGNTIYF. DNA of the CDR3: TGTGCCAGCAGCGTAGAGGCCGGGGGAAGAAGGTCTGGAAACACCATATATTTT.